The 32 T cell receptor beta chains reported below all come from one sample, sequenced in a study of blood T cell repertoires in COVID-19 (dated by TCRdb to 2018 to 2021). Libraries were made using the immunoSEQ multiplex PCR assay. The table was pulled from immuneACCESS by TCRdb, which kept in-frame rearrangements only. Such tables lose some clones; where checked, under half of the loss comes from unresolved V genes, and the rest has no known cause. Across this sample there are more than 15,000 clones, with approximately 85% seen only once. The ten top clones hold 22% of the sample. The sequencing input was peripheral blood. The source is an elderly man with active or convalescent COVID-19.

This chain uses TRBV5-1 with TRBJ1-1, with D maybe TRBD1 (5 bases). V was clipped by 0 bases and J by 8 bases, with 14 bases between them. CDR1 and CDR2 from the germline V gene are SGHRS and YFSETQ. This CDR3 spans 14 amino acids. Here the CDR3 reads CASSLDWGRGEAFF. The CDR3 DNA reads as TGCGCCAGCAGCTTGGATTGGGGGAGGGGAGAAGCTTTCTTT.

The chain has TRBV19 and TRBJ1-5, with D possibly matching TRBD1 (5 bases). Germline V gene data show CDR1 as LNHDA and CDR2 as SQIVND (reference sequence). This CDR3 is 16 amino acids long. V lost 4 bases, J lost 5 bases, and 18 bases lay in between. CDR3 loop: CASSTGGRGGDQPQHF. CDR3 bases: TGTGCCAGTAGTACCGGGGGGAGGGGAGGGGATCAGCCCCAGCATTTT.

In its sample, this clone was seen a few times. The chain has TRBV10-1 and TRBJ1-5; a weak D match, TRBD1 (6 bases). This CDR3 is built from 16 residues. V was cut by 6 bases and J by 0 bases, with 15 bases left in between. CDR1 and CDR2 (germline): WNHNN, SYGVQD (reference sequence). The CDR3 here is CASSDHRDHSNQPQHF. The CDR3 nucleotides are TGCGCCAGCAGCGATCACAGGGATCATAGCAATCAGCCCCAGCATTTT.

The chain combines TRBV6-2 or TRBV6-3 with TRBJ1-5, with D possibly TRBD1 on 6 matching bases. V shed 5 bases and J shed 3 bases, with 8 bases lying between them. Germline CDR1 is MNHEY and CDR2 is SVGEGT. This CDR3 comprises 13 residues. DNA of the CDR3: TGTGCCAGCAGTGGACAGATCAATCAGCCCCAGCATTTT. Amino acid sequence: CASSGQINQPQHF.

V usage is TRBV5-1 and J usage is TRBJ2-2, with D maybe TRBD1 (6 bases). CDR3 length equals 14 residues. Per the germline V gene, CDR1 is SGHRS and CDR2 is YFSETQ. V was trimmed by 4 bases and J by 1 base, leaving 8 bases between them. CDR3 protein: CASSPQGNTGELFF. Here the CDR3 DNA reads TGCGCCAGCAGCCCACAGGGGAACACCGGGGAGCTGTTTTTT.

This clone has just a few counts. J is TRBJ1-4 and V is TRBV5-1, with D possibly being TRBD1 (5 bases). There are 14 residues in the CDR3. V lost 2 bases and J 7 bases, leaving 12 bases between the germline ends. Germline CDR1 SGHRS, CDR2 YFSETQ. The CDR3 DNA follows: TGCGCCAGCAGCTTAGGCCAGGGAATTGAAAAACTGTTTTTT. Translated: CASSLGQGIEKLFF.

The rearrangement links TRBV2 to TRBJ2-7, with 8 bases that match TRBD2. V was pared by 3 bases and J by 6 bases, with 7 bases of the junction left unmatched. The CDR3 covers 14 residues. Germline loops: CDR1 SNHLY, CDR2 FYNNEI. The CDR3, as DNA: TGTGCCAGCAGTGATCACGGGGGGGCTGGCGAGCAGTACTTC. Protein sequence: CASSDHGGAGEQYF. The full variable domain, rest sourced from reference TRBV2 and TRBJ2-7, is EPEVTQTPSHQVTQMGQEVILRCVPISNHLYFYWYRQILGQKVEFLVSFYNNEISEKSEIFDDQFSVERPDGSNFTLKIRSTKLEDSAMYFCASSDHGGAGEQYFGPGTRLTVT.

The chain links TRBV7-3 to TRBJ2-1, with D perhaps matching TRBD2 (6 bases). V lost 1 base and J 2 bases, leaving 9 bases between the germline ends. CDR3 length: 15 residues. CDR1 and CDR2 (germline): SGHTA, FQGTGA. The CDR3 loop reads CASSLSGTAYNEQFF. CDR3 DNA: TGTGCCAGCAGCTTAAGTGGGACTGCCTACAATGAGCAGTTCTTC.

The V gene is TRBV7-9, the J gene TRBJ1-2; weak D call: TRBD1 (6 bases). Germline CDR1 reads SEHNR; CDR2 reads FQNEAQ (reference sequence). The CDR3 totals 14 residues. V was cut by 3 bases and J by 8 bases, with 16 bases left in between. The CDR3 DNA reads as TGTGCCAGCAGCTTTAGTCGGGGGGCGGACGGCTACACCTTC. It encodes CASSFSRGADGYTF. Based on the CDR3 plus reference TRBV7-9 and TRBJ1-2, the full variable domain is DTGVSQNPRHKITKRGQNVTFRCDPISEHNRLYWYRQTLGQGPEFLTYFQNEAQLEKSRLLSDRFSAERPKGSFSTLEIQRTEQGDSAMYLCASSFSRGADGYTFGSGTRLTVV.

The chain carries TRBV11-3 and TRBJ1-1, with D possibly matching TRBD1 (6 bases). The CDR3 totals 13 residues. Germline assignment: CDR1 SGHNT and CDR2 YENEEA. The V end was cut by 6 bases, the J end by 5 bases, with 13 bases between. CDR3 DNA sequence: TGTGCCAGCAGTCCCACAGGGAAAACTGAAGCTTTCTTT. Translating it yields CASSPTGKTEAFF.

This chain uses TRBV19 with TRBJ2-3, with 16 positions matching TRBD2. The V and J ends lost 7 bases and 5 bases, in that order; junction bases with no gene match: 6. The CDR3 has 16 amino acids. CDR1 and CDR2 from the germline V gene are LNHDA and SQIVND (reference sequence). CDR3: CASKLGLAGGQDTQYF. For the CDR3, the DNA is TGTGCCAGTAAGTTGGGACTAGCGGGGGGGCAAGATACGCAGTATTTT.

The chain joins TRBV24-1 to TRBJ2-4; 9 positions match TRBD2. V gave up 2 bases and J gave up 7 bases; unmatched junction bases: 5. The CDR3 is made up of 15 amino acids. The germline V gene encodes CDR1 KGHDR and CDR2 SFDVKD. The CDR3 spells CATSDSRAGGNIQYF. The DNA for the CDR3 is TGTGCCACCAGTGATTCTAGGGCGGGGGGGAACATTCAGTACTTC.

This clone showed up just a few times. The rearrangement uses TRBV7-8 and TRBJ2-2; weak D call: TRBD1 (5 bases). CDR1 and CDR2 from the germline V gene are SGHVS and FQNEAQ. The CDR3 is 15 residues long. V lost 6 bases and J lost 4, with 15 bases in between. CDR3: CASSSQGAATGELFF. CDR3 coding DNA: TGTGCCAGCAGTTCCCAGGGTGCGGCCACCGGGGAGCTGTTTTTT.

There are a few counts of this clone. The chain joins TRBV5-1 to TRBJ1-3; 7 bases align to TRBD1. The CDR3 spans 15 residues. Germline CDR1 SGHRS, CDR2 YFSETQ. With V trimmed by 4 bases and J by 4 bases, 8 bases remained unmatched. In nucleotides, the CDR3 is TGCGCCAGCAGCCCGACAGGGACGACCGGAAACACCATATATTTT. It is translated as CASSPTGTTGNTIYF.

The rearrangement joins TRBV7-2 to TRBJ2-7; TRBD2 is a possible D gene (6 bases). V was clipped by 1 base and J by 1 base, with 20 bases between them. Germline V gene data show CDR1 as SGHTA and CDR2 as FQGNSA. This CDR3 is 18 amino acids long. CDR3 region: CASSLVGGPSPLSYEQYF. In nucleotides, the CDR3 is TGTGCCAGCAGCTTAGTCGGGGGACCGTCTCCCCTGTCCTACGAGCAGTACTTC.

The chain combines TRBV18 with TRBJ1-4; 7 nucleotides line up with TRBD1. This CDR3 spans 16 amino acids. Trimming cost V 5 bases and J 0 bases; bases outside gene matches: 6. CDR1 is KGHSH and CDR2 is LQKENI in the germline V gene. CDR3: CASSAQQGSTNEKLFF. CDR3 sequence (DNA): TGTGCCAGCTCAGCACAACAGGGGTCAACTAATGAAAAACTGTTTTTT.

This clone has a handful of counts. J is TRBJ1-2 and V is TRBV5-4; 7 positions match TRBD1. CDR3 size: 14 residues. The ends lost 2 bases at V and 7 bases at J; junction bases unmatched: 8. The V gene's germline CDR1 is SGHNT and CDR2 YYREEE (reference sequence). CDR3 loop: CASSLNRGPSGYTF. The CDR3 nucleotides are TGTGCCAGCAGCTTAAACAGGGGACCGTCTGGCTACACCTTC.

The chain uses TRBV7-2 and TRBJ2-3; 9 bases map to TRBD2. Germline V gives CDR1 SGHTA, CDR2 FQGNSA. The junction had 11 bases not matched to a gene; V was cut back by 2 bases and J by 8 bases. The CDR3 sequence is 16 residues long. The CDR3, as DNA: TGTGCCAGCAGCTTAAGCATCGGCGGGGGGGCTGCTACGCAGTATTTT. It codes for CASSLSIGGGAATQYF.

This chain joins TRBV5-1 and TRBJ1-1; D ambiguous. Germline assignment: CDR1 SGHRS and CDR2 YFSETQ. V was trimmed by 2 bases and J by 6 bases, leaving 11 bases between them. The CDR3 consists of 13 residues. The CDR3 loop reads CASSFGTAAEAFF. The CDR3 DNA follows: TGCGCCAGCAGCTTTGGAACAGCTGCTGAAGCTTTCTTT.

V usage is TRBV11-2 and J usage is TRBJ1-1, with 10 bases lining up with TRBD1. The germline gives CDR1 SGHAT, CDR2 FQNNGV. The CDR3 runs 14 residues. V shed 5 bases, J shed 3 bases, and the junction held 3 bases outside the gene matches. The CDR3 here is CASSTGQGDTEAFF. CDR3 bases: TGTGCCAGCAGCACCGGACAGGGGGACACTGAAGCTTTCTTT. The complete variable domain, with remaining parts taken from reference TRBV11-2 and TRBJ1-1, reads EAGVAQSPRYKIIEKRQSVAFWCNPISGHATLYWYQQILGQGPKLLIQFQNNGVVDDSQLPKDRFSAERLKGVDSTLKIQPAKLEDSAVYLCASSTGQGDTEAFFGQGTRLTVV.

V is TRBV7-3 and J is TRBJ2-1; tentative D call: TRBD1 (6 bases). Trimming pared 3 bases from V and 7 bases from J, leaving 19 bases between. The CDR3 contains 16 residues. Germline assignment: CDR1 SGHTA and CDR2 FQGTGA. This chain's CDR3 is CASSFNRAGAINEQFF. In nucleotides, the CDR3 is TGTGCCAGCAGCTTCAACAGGGCCGGGGCTATAAATGAGCAGTTCTTC. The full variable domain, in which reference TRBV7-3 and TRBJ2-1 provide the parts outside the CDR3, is GAGVSQTPSNKVTEKGKYVELRCDPISGHTALYWYRQSLGQGPEFLIYFQGTGAADDSGLPNDRFFAVRPEGSVSTLKIQRTERGDSAVYLCASSFNRAGAINEQFFGPGTRLTVL.

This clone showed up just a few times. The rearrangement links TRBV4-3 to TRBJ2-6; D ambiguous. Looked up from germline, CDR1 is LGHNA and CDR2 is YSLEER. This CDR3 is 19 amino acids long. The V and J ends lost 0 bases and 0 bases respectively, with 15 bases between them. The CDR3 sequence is CASSQELSGWNSGANVLTF. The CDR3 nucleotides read TGCGCCAGCAGCCAAGAACTATCCGGATGGAACTCTGGGGCCAACGTCCTGACTTTC.

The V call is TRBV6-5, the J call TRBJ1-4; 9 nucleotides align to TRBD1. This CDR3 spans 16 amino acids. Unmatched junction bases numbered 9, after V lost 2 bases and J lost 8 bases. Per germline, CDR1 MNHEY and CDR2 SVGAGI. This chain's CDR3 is CASSYGGAGQGEKLFF. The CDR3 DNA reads TGTGCCAGCAGTTACGGAGGTGCGGGACAGGGCGAAAAACTGTTTTTT.

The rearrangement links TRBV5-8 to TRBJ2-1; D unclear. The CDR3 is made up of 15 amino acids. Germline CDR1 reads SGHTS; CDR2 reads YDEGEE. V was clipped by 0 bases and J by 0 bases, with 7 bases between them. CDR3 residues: CASSLALVSYNEQFF. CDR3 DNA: TGTGCCAGCAGCTTGGCGCTAGTCTCCTACAATGAGCAGTTCTTC.

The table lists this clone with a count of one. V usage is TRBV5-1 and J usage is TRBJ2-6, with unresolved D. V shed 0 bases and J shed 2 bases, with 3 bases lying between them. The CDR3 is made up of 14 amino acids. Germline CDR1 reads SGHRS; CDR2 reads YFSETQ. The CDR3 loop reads CASSLAAGANVLTF. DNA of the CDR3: TGCGCCAGCAGCTTGGCGGCTGGGGCCAACGTCCTGACTTTC.

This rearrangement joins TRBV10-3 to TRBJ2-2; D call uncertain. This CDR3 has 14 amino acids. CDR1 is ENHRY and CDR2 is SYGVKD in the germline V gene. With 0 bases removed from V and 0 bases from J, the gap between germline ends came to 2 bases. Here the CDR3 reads CAISESTNTGELFF. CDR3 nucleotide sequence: TGTGCCATCAGTGAGTCCACGAACACCGGGGAGCTGTTTTTT.

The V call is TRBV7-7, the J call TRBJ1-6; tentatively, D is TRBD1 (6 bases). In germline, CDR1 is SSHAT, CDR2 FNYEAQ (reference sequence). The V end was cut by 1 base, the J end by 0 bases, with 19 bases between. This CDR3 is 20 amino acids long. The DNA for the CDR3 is TGTGCCAGCAGCTTAGGTGCAGACAGGCCTGATAGCTCCTATAATTCACCCCTCCACTTT. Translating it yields CASSLGADRPDSSYNSPLHF.

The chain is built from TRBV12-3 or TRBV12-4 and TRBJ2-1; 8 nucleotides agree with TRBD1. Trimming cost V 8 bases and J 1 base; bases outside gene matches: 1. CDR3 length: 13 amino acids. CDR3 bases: TGTGCCAGCCACAGGGGGTCCTACAATGAGCAGTTCTTC. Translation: CASHRGSYNEQFF.

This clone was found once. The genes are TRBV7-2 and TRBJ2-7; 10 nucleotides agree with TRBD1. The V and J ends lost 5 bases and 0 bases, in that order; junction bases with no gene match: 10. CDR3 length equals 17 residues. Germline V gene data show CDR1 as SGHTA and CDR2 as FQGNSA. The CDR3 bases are TGTGCCAGCAGCCCCGTGTCCGGACAGGGGGACTCCTACGAGCAGTACTTC. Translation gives CASSPVSGQGDSYEQYF.

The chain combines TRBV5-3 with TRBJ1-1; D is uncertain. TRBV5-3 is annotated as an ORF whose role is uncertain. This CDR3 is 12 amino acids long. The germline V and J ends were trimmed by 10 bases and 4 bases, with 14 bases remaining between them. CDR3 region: CALTRMGTEAFF. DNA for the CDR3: TGTGCCCTCACGAGGATGGGCACTGAAGCTTTCTTT.

In DNA, the CDR3 is TGTGCCAGCTCACCGGGAACAGGGGTCTCTGGAAACACCATATATTTT. Encoded protein: CASSPGTGVSGNTIYF. The rearrangement uses TRBV18 and TRBJ1-3; 7 bases map to TRBD1. In germline, CDR1 is KGHSH, CDR2 LQKENI. V trimming: 3 bases; J trimming: 0 bases; junction bases outside the gene matches: 5. This CDR3 spans 16 amino acids. Full variable domain (remainder filled in from reference TRBV18 and TRBJ1-3): NAGVMQNPRHLVRRRGQEARLRCSPMKGHSHVYWYRQLPEEGLKFMVYLQKENIIDESGMPKERFSAEFPKEGPSILRIQQVVRGDSAAYFCASSPGTGVSGNTIYFGEGSWLTVV.

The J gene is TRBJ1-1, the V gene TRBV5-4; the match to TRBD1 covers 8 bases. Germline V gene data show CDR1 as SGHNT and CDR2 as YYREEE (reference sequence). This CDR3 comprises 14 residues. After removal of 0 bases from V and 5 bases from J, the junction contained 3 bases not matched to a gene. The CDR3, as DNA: TGTGCCAGCAGCTTGGCAGGGGGCAAAACTGAAGCTTTCTTT. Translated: CASSLAGGKTEAFF.